The entry below gives a single T cell receptor beta chain sequence along with its context. What it recognizes is unknown. This record belongs to a study of T cell repertoires in cytomegalovirus infection. On the study more broadly: It was the public TCR beta signatures that indicated both CMV infection and matching HLA type.

V lost 5 bases and J lost 8; bases outside the gene matches: 3. Per the germline V gene, CDR1 is MNHEY and CDR2 is SMNVEV (reference sequence). The CDR3 runs 13 residues. Study-wide results and limits: Pooled public TCR beta family frequency picked out CMV carriers with the relevant HLA. HLA-C-restricted CMV clonotypes gave the most frequent clonotype in two of eight donors.

MiXCR was run by TCRdb on the reads, yielding one entry per CDR3 protein. The sample lists 150,000 to 160,000 distinct CDR3 sequences; around 24% were seen once. This sequence was found in a human donor in good health (CMV status not recorded). Some clones in this sample may be carry-over from other donors' samples. Sequenced material: PBMCs. This sequence joins TRBV27 and TRBJ1-2; TRBD1 matches at 12 bases. CDR3 nucleotide sequence: TGTGCCAGCAGTGAGGGGACAGGGGGCGGCTACACCTTC. Encoded protein: CASSEGTGGGYTF.